This T cell receptor beta chain was profiled in a study of follicular helper T cells after annual influenza vaccination. Libraries were prepared by immunoSEQ multiplex PCR; TCRdb keeps only in-frame clonotypes and omits some of them. Found here are 6,000 to 9,500 clones, around four fifths of them singletons; the top ten hold around 1.7%. The CDR3 extends over 14 amino acids. V was trimmed by 3 bases and J by 1 base, leaving 10 bases between them. Germline CDR1 is SGDLS and CDR2 is YYNGEE. As to time point: 2014-2015 season, 7 days after vaccination. The starting material was CXCR5+ CD38- circulating T follicular helper cells from blood, obtained 7 days after influenza vaccination. Subset of the sample: circulating Tfh, non-naive CD4+CXCR5+PD-1+ (ICOS+CD38+ or ICOS-CD38-). This TCR came from an adult who received the influenza vaccine. This chain uses TRBV9 with TRBJ2-5; tentatively, D is TRBD1 or TRBD2 (6 bases each). The CDR3 nucleotides read TGTGCCAGCAGCGGGGGGGCCCCCCAAGAGACCCAGTACTTC. It specifies CASSGGAPQETQYF.